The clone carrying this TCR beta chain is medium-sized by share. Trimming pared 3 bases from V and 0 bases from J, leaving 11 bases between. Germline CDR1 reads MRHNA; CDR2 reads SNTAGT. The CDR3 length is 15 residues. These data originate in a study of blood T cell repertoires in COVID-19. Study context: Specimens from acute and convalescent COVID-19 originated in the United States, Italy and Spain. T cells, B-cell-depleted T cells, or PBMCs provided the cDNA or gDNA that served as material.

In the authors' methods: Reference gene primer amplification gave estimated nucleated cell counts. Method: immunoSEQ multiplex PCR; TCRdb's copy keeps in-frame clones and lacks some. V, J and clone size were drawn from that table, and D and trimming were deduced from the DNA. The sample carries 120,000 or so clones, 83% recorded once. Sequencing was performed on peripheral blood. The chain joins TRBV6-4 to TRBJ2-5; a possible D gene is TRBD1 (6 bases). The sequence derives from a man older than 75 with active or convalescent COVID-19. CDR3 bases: TGTGCCAGCAGTGAAGGCAGGGGCGACCAAGAGACCCAGTACTTC. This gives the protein CASSEGRGDQETQYF.